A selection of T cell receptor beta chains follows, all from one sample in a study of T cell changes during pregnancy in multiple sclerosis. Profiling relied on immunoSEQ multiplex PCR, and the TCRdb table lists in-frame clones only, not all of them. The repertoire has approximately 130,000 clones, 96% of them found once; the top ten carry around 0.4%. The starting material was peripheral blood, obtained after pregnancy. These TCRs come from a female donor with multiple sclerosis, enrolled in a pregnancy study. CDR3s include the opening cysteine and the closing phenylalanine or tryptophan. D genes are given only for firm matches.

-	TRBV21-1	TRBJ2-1	CASSKKRGYNEQFF
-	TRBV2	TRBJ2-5	CASSARGMAQYF
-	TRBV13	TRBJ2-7	CASSLGSDTYEQYF
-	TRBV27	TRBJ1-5	CASSLTGPDQPQHF
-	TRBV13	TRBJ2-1	CASSPQYNEQFF
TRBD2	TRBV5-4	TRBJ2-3	CASTRAGGSSVTQYF
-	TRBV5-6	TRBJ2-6	CASSFPLGGANVLTF
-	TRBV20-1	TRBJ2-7	CSAVSGYEQYF
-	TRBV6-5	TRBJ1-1	CASTERLEGTEAFF
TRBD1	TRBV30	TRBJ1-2	CAWSTGDGYTF
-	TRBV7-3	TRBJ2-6	CASSLAGGGANVLTF
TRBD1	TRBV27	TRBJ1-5	CASSRGTGSQPQHF
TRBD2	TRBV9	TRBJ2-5	CASSVTTGLAQETQYF
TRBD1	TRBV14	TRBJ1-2	CASSQDVRGPYGYTF
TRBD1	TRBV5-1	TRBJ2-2	CASSLVTGAGELFF
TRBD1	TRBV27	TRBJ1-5	CASRQGLSNQPQHF
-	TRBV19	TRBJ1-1	CASSISPAGDTEAFF
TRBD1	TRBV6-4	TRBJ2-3	CASSPKSGTDTQYF
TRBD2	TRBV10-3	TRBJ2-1	CAISESSGRIGSYNEQFF
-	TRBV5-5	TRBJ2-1	CATQDLAVNEQFF
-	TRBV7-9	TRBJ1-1	CASSSPGLWAFF
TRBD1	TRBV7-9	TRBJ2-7	CASSLGTGHYEQYF
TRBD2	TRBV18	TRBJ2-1	CASSRTSTSGRTWDEQFF
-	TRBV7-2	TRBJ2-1	CASSLGLPYNEQFF
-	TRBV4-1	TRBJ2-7	CASSQGDFPAYEQYF
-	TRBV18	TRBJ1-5	CASSPWRDASLLNQPQHF
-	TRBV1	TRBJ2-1	CTSSQGLDRGEQFF
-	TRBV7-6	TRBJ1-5	CASAWGPGNQPQHF
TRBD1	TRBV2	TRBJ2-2	CASTRGLSTGELFF
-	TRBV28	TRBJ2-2	CASSGHNTGELFF
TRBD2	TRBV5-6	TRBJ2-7	CASSTWTSGYYEQYF
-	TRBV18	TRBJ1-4	CASSPNSDSFNEKLFF
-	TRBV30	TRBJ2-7	CAWSVGQGSYEQYF
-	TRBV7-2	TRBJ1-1	CASSLAGRMNTEAFF
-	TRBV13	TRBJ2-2	CACQGNANTGELFF
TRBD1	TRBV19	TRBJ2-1	CASSQGAGVEQFF
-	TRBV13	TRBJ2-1	CASSLAGENEQFF
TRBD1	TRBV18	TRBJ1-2	CASSTAGTANGYTF
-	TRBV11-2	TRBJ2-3	CASSPDSPDTQYF
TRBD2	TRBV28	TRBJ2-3	CASSLWRESTDTQYF
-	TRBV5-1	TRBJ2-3	CASSLAKLVVLEDTQYF
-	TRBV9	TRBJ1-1	CASGSTGEAFF
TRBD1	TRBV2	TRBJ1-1	CASSQTGGGNTEAFF
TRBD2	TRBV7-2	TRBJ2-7	CASSLLLAGGPFEQYF
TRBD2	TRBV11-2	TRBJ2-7	CASSPQETGRRSYEQYF
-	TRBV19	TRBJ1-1	CASNFGGQGKWNTEAFF
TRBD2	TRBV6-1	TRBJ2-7	CASSERLAGVGGRSEQYF
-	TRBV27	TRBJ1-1	CASSLSIRGTEAFF
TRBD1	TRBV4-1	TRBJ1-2	CASSQADRNYGYTF
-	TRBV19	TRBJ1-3	CASTDRIRLGNTIYF
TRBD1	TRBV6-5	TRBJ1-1	CASSPTGVTEAFF
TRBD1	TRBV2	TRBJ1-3	CASSDQGQTSFSGNTIYF
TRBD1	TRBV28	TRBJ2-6	CASRIPGGGGANVLTF
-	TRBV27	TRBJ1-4	CASSLGTPFATNEKLFF
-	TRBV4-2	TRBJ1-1	CASSQDILRGVGYTEAFF